Listed here is a single T cell receptor (beta chain). The antigen remains unidentified. TCRdb independently ran MiXCR on the reads; one entry per CDR3 protein. This table has over 250,000 distinct CDR3 sequences, around 20% appearing once. These data belong to a study of T cell repertoires in cytomegalovirus infection. Study in general: Recently described HLA-C-restricted plus well-studied HLA-B-restricted CMV epitopes were used. CMV infection plus the matching HLA type was flagged by public TCR beta signatures. General study points: The cumulative frequency of public TCR beta families distinguished individuals who carried CMV together with the relevant HLA.

The CDR3 consists of 15 residues. V shed 0 bases and J shed 3 bases, with 11 bases lying between them. Germline V CDR1 and CDR2: MNHNY, SVGAGI (reference sequence). The TCR was taken from a human donor in good health (CMV status not recorded). Some clones in this sample may be carry-over from other donors' samples. The sequencing here drew on cultured PBMCs, taken from culture after CMV antigen stimulation. The chain recombines TRBV6-6 with TRBJ2-5, with D hard to call. CDR3 residues: CASSYSIVKKETQYF. The CDR3 DNA sequence: TGTGCCAGCAGTTACTCTATAGTTAAAAAAGAGACCCAGTACTTC.